A single sample gave rise to the 11 T cell receptor beta chains below, sequenced in a study of blood T cell repertoires in COVID-19 (dated by TCRdb to 2019 to 2021). The library came from the immunoSEQ multiplex PCR assay. In TCRdb, the immuneACCESS table is reduced to in-frame sequences with V and J assigned. These tables do not hold every clone; where another copy was compared, an unresolved V gene accounts for under half, and the others remain unexplained. For this sample there are about 160,000 clones; just over 90% appear just once. The ten largest clones take up approximately 2.2% of the sample. Sequenced input: peripheral blood. These receptors originate from a man younger than 30 with acute or convalescent COVID-19.

The genes are TRBV29-1 and TRBJ1-1; 7 bases align to TRBD1. V lost 7 bases and J lost 7; bases outside the gene matches: 6. The CDR3 loop spans 11 amino acids. Germline CDR1 is SQVTM and CDR2 is ANQGSEA. The chain's CDR3 is CSADRDSEAFF. CDR3 sequence (DNA): TGCAGCGCAGATAGGGACAGTGAAGCTTTCTTT.

This clone was observed a handful of times. The chain combines TRBV15 with TRBJ2-1, with 7 bases matching TRBD1. Germline CDR1 is LNHNV and CDR2 is YYDKDF (reference sequence). The trim removed 0 bases at V and 1 base at J, leaving 6 bases unmatched. The CDR3 loop spans 17 amino acids. CDR3 bases: TGTGCCACCAGCAGAGAGAGTTCGGGACAGTCCTACAATGAGCAGTTCTTC. This sequence encodes CATSRESSGQSYNEQFF.

V usage is TRBV19 and J usage is TRBJ1-5; D is perhaps TRBD1 (6 bases). CDR1 is LNHDA, CDR2 SQIVND, per germline (reference sequence). The CDR3 consists of 14 residues. Between the trimmed V and J ends, which lost 5 bases and 4 bases, there was a span of 12 bases. CDR3 in amino acids: CASSWDTGNQPQHF. The CDR3 DNA reads as TGTGCCAGTAGTTGGGACACCGGAAATCAGCCCCAGCATTTT.

The chain couples TRBV5-1 to TRBJ1-2; D unclear. This CDR3 comprises 16 residues. V was cut by 0 bases and J by 0 bases, with 12 bases left in between. Germline CDR1 SGHRS, CDR2 YFSETQ. The CDR3 sequence: CASSLASAVSNYGYTF. The CDR3, as DNA: TGCGCCAGCAGCTTGGCCTCTGCAGTTTCTAACTATGGCTACACCTTC.

The CDR3 nucleotides read TGCAGCGGTAGGGGGACAGACGAGAACACTGAAGCTTTCTTT. Its protein product is CSGRGTDENTEAFF. V usage is TRBV29-1 and J usage is TRBJ1-1; 7 bases are a match to TRBD1. The CDR3 has 14 residues. Trimming cost V 7 bases and J 1 base; bases outside gene matches: 9. CDR1 SQVTM and CDR2 ANQGSEA come from the germline V gene.

The V gene is TRBV20-1, the J gene TRBJ2-7, with D possibly matching TRBD2 (6 bases). The CDR3 runs to 13 residues. Trimming shortened V by 3 bases and J by 3 bases, and 12 bases separated the two germline ends. Germline lookup yields CDR1 DFQATT and CDR2 SNEGSKA (reference sequence). CDR3 DNA sequence: TGCAGTGCTAGTCGGGACTGGAACTACGAGCAGTACTTC. Amino acids: CSASRDWNYEQYF.

The chain joins TRBV18 to TRBJ2-7, with 13 positions matching TRBD2. CDR1 and CDR2 from the germline V gene are KGHSH and LQKENI. V lost 1 base, J lost 7 bases, and 13 bases stayed unmatched. This CDR3 is built from 18 residues. The CDR3 bases are TGTGCCAGCTCACCACGAGGACTAGCGGGAGCCCAACTGGGAGAGCAGTACTTC. Its translation is CASSPRGLAGAQLGEQYF.

V usage is TRBV5-6 and J usage is TRBJ2-1, with 11 bases matching TRBD2. From germline, CDR1 is SGHDT and CDR2 YYEEEE. The CDR3 sequence is 15 residues long. V lost 4 bases to trimming and J lost 4 bases; unmatched junction nucleotides: 4. CDR3 loop: CASSIGTSGYNEQFF. The DNA of the CDR3 is TGTGCCAGCAGCATCGGGACTAGCGGATACAATGAGCAGTTCTTC.

J is TRBJ1-5 and V is TRBV5-1; perhaps TRBD1 as D (6 bases). Trimming took 0 bases from V and 4 from J, leaving 11 bases between them. Germline values: CDR1 SGHRS, CDR2 YFSETQ. CDR3 length: 15 amino acids. Here the CDR3 reads CASSLGGRGNQPQHF. The CDR3 DNA reads TGCGCCAGCAGCTTGGGGGGCAGGGGAAATCAGCCCCAGCATTTT.

This clone was counted a few times. J is TRBJ1-1 and V is TRBV18; D is possibly TRBD1 (5 bases). The V gene's germline CDR1 is KGHSH and CDR2 LQKENI. The CDR3 runs to 14 residues. The V gene lost 3 bases and the J gene lost 3 bases, with 11 bases spanning the gap. CDR3 region: CASSPWGGDTEAFF. DNA of the CDR3: TGTGCCAGCTCACCGTGGGGCGGAGACACTGAAGCTTTCTTT.

The chain joins TRBV10-1 to TRBJ2-5; 10 positions agree with TRBD1. CDR1 and CDR2 (germline): WNHNN, SYGVQD (reference sequence). This CDR3 spans 16 amino acids. J gave up 2 bases and V 3 bases, and 6 bases lay outside the gene matches. CDR3 in DNA: TGCGCCAGCAGTGATGTTTGGGACAGGGGTCAAGAGACCCAGTACTTC. Translated, it gives CASSDVWDRGQETQYF.